The T cell receptor beta chain under discussion was sequenced for a study of spatial heterogeneity in lung cancer (dated by TCRdb to between 2018 and 2020). At the level of the whole study: Beta-chain transcripts were consistently detected in greater numbers than alpha-chain transcripts, which likely reflects a higher abundance of beta-chain transcripts. Both alpha and beta chains were TCR-sequenced in approximately 220 tumor regions, under 80 matched nontumor lung samples and 56 PBMC samples obtained at surgery. In the raw uncorrected reads, each unique combination of TCR and UMI appeared more than ten times on average. In tumor regions, TCR transcript counts showed a strong correlation with a T cell transcriptional module score derived from matched bulk RNA-seq. Nonsynonymous mutation counts, determined by whole-exome sequencing of tumor tissue, were related to features of the TCR repertoire. TCR alpha and beta repertoires were quantitatively compared across multiple tumor regions, matched nontumor lung and blood in non-small cell lung cancer.

This clonotype registers as medium-sized (0.01 to 0.1%) within its sample. Its antigen specificity is not known. The input lacks base qualities; no much larger clone sits a single base away. The size of this beta chain means little, since it is a stray read in a library made for alpha chains. Overall study outcomes, separate from this receptor: Confirming at a functional level the hypothesis that regional TCRs recognize regional mutations was considered to require additional single-cell paired TCR alpha and beta sequencing. Estimated TCR-seq coverage of tumor T cells was only around 7% for alpha chains and 13% for beta chains. The tumor nonsynonymous mutation count correlated with the number of expanded alpha and beta TCRs within the tumor. Counts of ubiquitous and regional expanded TCRs correlated with counts of ubiquitous and regional nonsynonymous mutations, respectively.

Interpreted using the paper, the time point label stands for: sample taken at primary tumor resection. Samples were obtained from approximately 77 patients with early-stage, untreated non-small cell lung cancer from the lung TRACERx cohort. Whole RNA extracted from tumor and nontumor lung tissue, or from cryopreserved PBMC samples, was used for TCR sequencing without cell sorting. Patients were selected for TCR sequencing only if sufficient RNA was available from at least two tumor regions. Before being selected, tumor and adjacent nontumor lung specimens were reviewed by a lung pathologist. Taken from the germline V gene (reference sequence), the CDR1 and CDR2 loops are DFQATT and SNEGSKA. V drops 2 bases and J drops 5 bases, leaving 15 bases in between. There are 15 amino acids in the CDR3, from cysteine to phenylalanine inclusive. Of the read, only the CDR3 DNA is kept; its 45 bases are in frame from base 1.

Preparation of the library involved 5' RACE. Sequenced using a NextSeq 500. The TCR library protocol attached a unique molecular identifier to each TCR cDNA molecule to allow correction of PCR and sequencing errors. In the original analysis: TCR identification, UMI-based error correction and CDR3 extraction were performed with Decombinator tools. TCRs above a frequency of 2 per 1,000, corresponding to the top 1% of the tumor frequency distribution, were defined as expanded. Expanded tumor TCRs were classed as regional if statistically deemed absent (corrected P<0.05) from at least one tumor region, otherwise ubiquitous. Renyi diversity was calculated using the R vegan package after each repertoire was subsampled 100 times to 5,000 TCRs. CDR3 similarity networks were built from amino acid triplet string-kernel similarity, connecting CDR3s with pairwise similarity above 0.82. TCRdb applied fastp at Q25 and MiXCR to the public reads, then kept only in-frame beta chains. Each record represents a unique CDR3 protein, reported with the most common genes and DNA among its rows. TCRdb, not the original authors, processed these V and J calls. In this sample the table shows about 5,800 distinct CDR3 sequences, roughly 16% of which occur a single time. Together, the top ten hold about 10% of the sample.

The sequence was collected from a male donor with early-stage non-small cell lung cancer. This specimen consisted of lung tumor tissue, obtained at surgery. Recombination connected TRBV20-1 to TRBJ1-4; perhaps TRBD1 is the D gene, with 6 bases matching. The nucleotide sequence is TGCAGTGCTAGACCAGGGGCCGGCTTGAATGAAAAACTGTTTTTT. Protein translation: CSARPGAGLNEKLFF.